This TCR beta chain was retrieved from a study of blood T cell repertoires in COVID-19. This clone was found a few times. The protocol was immunoSEQ multiplex PCR, while the TCRdb copy is restricted to in-frame clones and leaves out a portion. The sample records just under 50,000 clones, about nine tenths being singletons. V was cut by 2 bases and J by 0 bases, with 5 bases left in between. CDR3 length: 15 amino acids. Germline CDR1 and CDR2: MNHEY and SVGAGI. Material for sequencing was peripheral blood. J is TRBJ2-6 and V is TRBV6-5; unclear D gene. This TCR was recovered from a human donor in a cohort sampled during active COVID-19. The CDR3 region has the DNA TGTGCCAGCAGTTACGTAGACTCTGGGGCCAACGTCCTGACTTTC. Protein sequence: CASSYVDSGANVLTF.